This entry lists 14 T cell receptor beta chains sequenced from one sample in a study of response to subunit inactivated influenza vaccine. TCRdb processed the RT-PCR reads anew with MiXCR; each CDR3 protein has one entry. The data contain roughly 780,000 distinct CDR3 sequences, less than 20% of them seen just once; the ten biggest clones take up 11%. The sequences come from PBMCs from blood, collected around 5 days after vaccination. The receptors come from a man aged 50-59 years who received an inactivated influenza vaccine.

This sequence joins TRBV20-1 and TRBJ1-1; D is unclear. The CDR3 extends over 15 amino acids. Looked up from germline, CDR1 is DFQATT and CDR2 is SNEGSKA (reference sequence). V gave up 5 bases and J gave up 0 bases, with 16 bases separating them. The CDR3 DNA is TGCAGTGCTCGAAAAGTGAGGACTTTGAACACTGAAGCTTTCTTT. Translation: CSARKVRTLNTEAFF.

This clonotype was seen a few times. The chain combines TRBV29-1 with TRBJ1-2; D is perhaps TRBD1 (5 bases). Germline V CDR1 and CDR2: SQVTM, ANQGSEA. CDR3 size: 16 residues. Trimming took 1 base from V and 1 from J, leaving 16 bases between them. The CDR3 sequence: CSVEGPDRRDNYGYTF. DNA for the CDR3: TGCAGCGTTGAAGGGCCGGACCGCAGGGATAACTATGGCTACACCTTC. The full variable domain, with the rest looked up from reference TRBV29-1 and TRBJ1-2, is SAVISQKPSRDICQRGTSLTIQCQVDSQVTMMFWYRQQPGQSLTLIATANQGSEATYESGFVIDKFPISRPNLTFSTLTVSNMSPEDSSIYLCSVEGPDRRDNYGYTFGSGTRLTVV.

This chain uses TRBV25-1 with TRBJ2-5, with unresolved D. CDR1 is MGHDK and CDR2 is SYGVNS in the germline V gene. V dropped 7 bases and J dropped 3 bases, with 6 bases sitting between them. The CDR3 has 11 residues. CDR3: CASIGKETQYF. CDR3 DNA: TGTGCCAGCATTGGGAAAGAGACCCAGTACTTC.

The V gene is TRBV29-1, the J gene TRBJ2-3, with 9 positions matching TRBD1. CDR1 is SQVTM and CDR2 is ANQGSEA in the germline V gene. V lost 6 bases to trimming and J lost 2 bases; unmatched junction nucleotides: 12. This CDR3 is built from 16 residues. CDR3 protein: CSVDGTGRFYTDTQYF. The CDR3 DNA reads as TGCAGCGTCGACGGGACAGGGCGGTTTTACACAGATACGCAGTATTTT.

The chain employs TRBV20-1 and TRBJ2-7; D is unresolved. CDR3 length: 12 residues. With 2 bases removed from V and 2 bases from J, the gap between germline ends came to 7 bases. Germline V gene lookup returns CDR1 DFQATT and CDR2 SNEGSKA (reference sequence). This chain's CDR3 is CSARPDTYEQYF. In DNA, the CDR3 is TGCAGTGCTAGACCAGACACCTACGAGCAGTACTTC.

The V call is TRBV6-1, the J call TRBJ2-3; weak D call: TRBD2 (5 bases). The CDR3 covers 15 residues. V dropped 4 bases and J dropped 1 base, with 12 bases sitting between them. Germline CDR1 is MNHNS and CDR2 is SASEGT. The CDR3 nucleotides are TGTGCCAGCAGTGTAAGAGGGTTGGGCACAGATACGCAGTATTTT. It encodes CASSVRGLGTDTQYF.

The chain's CDR3 is CATSDTTDRGTYEQYF. The DNA of the CDR3 is TGTGCCACCAGTGATACTACTGACAGGGGGACCTACGAGCAGTACTTC. V gene TRBV24-1 combines with J gene TRBJ2-7; 9 bases match TRBD1. Trimming at V came to 3 bases and at J to 2 bases, leaving 7 bases not matched to a gene. Germline assignment: CDR1 KGHDR and CDR2 SFDVKD. The CDR3 has 16 residues.

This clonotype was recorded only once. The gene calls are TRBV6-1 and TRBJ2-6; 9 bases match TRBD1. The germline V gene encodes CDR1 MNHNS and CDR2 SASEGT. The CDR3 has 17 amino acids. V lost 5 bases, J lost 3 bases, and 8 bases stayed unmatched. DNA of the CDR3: TGTGCCAGCAGTCCGGGACAGGGTATAATTGGGGCCAACGTCCTGACTTTC. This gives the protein CASSPGQGIIGANVLTF.

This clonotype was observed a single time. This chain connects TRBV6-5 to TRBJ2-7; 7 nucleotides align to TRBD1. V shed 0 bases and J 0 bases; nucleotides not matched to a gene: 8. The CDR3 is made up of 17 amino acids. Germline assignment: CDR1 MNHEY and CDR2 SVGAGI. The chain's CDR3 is CASSYSRRAGGSYEQYF. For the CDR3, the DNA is TGTGCCAGCAGTTACTCCAGACGGGCAGGGGGCTCCTACGAGCAGTACTTC.

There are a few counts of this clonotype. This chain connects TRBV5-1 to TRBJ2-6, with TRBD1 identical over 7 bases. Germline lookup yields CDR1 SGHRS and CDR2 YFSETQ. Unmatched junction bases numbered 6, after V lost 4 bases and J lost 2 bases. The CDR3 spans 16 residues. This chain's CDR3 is CASSARQGTGANVLTF. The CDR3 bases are TGCGCCAGCAGCGCCCGACAGGGAACTGGGGCCAACGTCCTGACTTTC.

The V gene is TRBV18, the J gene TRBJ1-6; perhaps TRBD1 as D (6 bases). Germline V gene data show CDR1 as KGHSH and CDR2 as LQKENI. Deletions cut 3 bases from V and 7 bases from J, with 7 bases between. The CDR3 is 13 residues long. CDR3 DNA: TGTGCCAGCTCACCCACAGGGAATTCACCCCTCCACTTT. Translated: CASSPTGNSPLHF.

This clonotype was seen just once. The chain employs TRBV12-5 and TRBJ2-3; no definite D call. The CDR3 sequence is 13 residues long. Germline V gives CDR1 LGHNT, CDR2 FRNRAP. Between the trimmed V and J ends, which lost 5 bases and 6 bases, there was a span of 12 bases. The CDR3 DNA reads TGTGCTAGTGGTAGTTCACGCGCCGATACGCAGTATTTT. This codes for CASGSSRADTQYF.

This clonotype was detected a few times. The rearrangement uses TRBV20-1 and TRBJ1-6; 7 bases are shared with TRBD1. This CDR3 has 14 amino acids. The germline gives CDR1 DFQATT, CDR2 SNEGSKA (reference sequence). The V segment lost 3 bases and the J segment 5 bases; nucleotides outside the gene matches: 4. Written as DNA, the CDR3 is TGCAGTGCTAGGCCGACAGGGAATAATTCACCCCTCCACTTT. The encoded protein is CSARPTGNNSPLHF.

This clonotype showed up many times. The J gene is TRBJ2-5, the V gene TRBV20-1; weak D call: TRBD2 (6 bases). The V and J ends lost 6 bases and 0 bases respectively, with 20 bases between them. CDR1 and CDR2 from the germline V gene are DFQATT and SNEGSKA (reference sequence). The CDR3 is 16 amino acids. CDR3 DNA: TGCAGTGCCGAGGGCGCGGGACTGTTTGACCAAGAGACCCAGTACTTC. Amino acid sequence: CSAEGAGLFDQETQYF.